Listed below are T cell receptor beta chains from one sample, sequenced in a study of Graves' ophthalmopathy and Graves' hyperthyroidism. TCRdb independently ran MiXCR on the multiplex PCR reads; one entry per CDR3 protein. Among 170,000 or so distinct CDR3 sequences, roughly 36% were seen once, and the ten largest hold around 9.3%. Sequencing used peripheral blood. All receptors come from a man younger than 45 with Graves' ophthalmopathy. Both conserved end residues are part of each CDR3. A D gene is named only where the DNA matches it firmly. Clone size, where shown, is once, few, many, or a class for clones that have expanded.

j_call d_call clone_size cdr3_length v_call cdr3_nt cdr3_aa
TRBJ1-6 - many 18 TRBV7-2 TGTGCCAGCAGAACTGGGCAGGGCCCTCCCCTGGAATATTCACCCCTCCACTTT CASRTGQGPPLEYSPLHF
TRBJ2-4 - - 14 TRBV11-2 TGTGCCAGCAGCTTTTCACCAGCCAAAAACATTCAGTACTTC CASSFSPAKNIQYF
TRBJ1-2 TRBD1 many 16 TRBV20-1 TGCAGTGCTAGAGACCTCGGACAGGGGGCTAACTATGGCTACACCTTC CSARDLGQGANYGYTF
TRBJ1-2 - many 15 TRBV20-1 TGCAGTGCTAGACCTCTCAGGGGACCCGGGGAAGGCTACACCTTC CSARPLRGPGEGYTF
TRBJ2-2 - once 14 TRBV12-3/TRBV12-4 TGTGCCAGCAGTTCACAGAGAATCACCGGGGAGCTGTTTTTT CASSSQRITGELFF
TRBJ2-7 TRBD2 - 14 TRBV6-1 TGTGCCAGCAGTGAAGTCCTAGCGGGAGTCGAGCAGTACTTC CASSEVLAGVEQYF
TRBJ1-2 - many 14 TRBV28 TGTGCCAGCAAGGGAGCTGTTCTCCGGGATGGCTACACCTTC CASKGAVLRDGYTF
TRBJ1-1 - - 13 TRBV27 TGTGCCAGCAGTTTTACGCCGAACACTGAAGCTCTCTTT CASSFTPNTEALF
TRBJ2-7 TRBD2 many 15 TRBV20-1 TGCAGTGCTAGAGCCGGGACTAGCGGGAGTCAGGAGCAGTACTTC CSARAGTSGSQEQYF
TRBJ1-6 TRBD1 many 16 TRBV6-2/TRBV6-3 TGTGCCAGCAGACACCCAACACGGACAGGGGATTCACCCCTCCACTTT CASRHPTRTGDSPLHF
TRBJ2-7 TRBD2 many 18 TRBV27 TGTGCCAGCAGTCCCGGGGTTGCCCTTAGCGGGAGAGGCTACGAGCAGTACTTC CASSPGVALSGRGYEQYF
TRBJ1-6 - once 15 TRBV20-1 TGCAGTGCAGCCCACAGTGGCTCCTATAATTCACCCCTCCACTTT CSAAHSGSYNSPLHF
TRBJ2-7 - - 14 TRBV6-2/TRBV6-3 TGTGCCAGCACCGATCACTTTAGCGTGGTGGGGCAGTACTTC CASTDHFSVVGQYF
TRBJ1-5 TRBD1 many 15 TRBV2 TGTGCCAGCAGATACTCAACAGGGGTAGGTCAGCCCCAGCATTTT CASRYSTGVGQPQHF
TRBJ2-5 - once 13 TRBV7-3 TGTGCCAGCAGCCTGGGGATGGAAGAGACCCAGTACTTC CASSLGMEETQYF
TRBJ1-2 - many 13 TRBV6-2/TRBV6-3 TGTGCCAGCAGTGACGGCAGGGTCGGTGGCTACACCTTC CASSDGRVGGYTF
TRBJ1-2 - - 15 TRBV20-1 TGCAGTGCTAGAGTTGGGATCATCACTAACTATGGCTACACCTTC CSARVGIITNYGYTF
TRBJ1-1 - few 13 TRBV12-3/TRBV12-4 TGTGCCAGCCGACCCTCACCTAGGGGCGCGGCTTTCTTT CASRPSPRGAAFF
TRBJ1-6 - - 13 TRBV28 TGTGCCAGCAGTTTAGGGTTCGGATCACCCCTCCACTTT CASSLGFGSPLHF
TRBJ1-2 - many 13 TRBV29-1 TGCAGCGTTGTAGATACAGCGGACTATGGCTACACCTTC CSVVDTADYGYTF
TRBJ1-1 - - 11 TRBV20-1 TGCAGTGCTCGGGGAGGTCGGCGAGCTTTCTTT CSARGGRRAFF
TRBJ2-7 - many 13 TRBV6-2/TRBV6-3 TGTGCCAGCAGTCGCTATCGCTCCTACGAGCAGTACTTC CASSRYRSYEQYF
TRBJ1-6 - many 14 TRBV27 TGTGCCAGCAGCACGACAGGAATTAATTCACCCCTCCACTTT CASSTTGINSPLHF
TRBJ1-1 - - 14 TRBV6-5 TGTGCCAGCAGTTTAGGACCCGCGGGGACTGAAGCTTTCTTT CASSLGPAGTEAFF
TRBJ2-5 - - 13 TRBV7-2 TGTGCCAGCAGCATAGTTCCCCAAGAGACCCAGTACTTC CASSIVPQETQYF
TRBJ1-3 TRBD1 few 19 TRBV27 TGTGCCAGCAGTTTATCACCCTTAAACAGGGGGCGAGCTGGAAACACCATATATTTT CASSLSPLNRGRAGNTIYF
TRBJ2-5 TRBD1 once 14 TRBV12-3/TRBV12-4 TGTGCCAGCAGTCACTCGGGACAGGGCGAGGCCCAGTACTTC CASSHSGQGEAQYF
TRBJ1-2 - many 14 TRBV6-5 TGTGCCAGCACCTCGGGGGACAATACGTCTGGCTACACCTTC CASTSGDNTSGYTF
TRBJ2-6 - many 14 TRBV6-2/TRBV6-3 TGTGCCAGCAGTACCAGTTTAGGGGCCAACGTCCTGACTTTC CASSTSLGANVLTF
TRBJ1-6 TRBD1 - 14 TRBV6-1 TGTGCCAGCAGGGGAGGACAGGGAAATTCACCCCTCCACTTT CASRGGQGNSPLHF
TRBJ2-5 TRBD1 many 15 TRBV28 TGTGCCAGCACCCTTAGACAGGGAGTCCAAGAGACCCAGTACTTC CASTLRQGVQETQYF
TRBJ2-5 - - 13 TRBV12-3/TRBV12-4 TGTGCCAGCAGTTTACTTAAGCGAGAGACCCAGTACTTC CASSLLKRETQYF
TRBJ1-1 TRBD1 many 12 TRBV29-1 TGCAGCGTAAAGACAGGGGTCACTGAAGCTTTCTTT CSVKTGVTEAFF
TRBJ1-1 - - 15 TRBV28 TGTGCCAGCAGTAATCGATTAGGGGCGAACACTGAAGCTTTCTTT CASSNRLGANTEAFF
TRBJ1-2 - - 14 TRBV19 TGTGCCAGTAGTATTGGTACGGACTCTTATGGCTACACCTTC CASSIGTDSYGYTF
TRBJ1-3 - many 16 TRBV6-2/TRBV6-3 TGTGCCAGCAGTTACTCGAGAGGTCTCTCTGGAAACACCATATATTTT CASSYSRGLSGNTIYF
TRBJ1-1 - many 18 TRBV14 TGTGCCAGCAGCCAAGCCACCCCGACAGTTGGGGCGGACCCTGAAGCTTTCTTT CASSQATPTVGADPEAFF
TRBJ1-5 - - 14 TRBV20-1 TGCAGTGCTAGACAGGGGAACGACAATCAGCCCCAGCATTTT CSARQGNDNQPQHF
TRBJ2-3 - - 12 TRBV29-1 TGCAGCGTTGGGCTTGTCACAGATACGCAGTATTTT CSVGLVTDTQYF
TRBJ2-5 - many 16 TRBV19 TGTGCCAGTAGTATAACCTCGCGGCTAGCAGGGGAGACCCAGTACTTC CASSITSRLAGETQYF
TRBJ2-5 - many 13 TRBV19 TGTGCCAGCGCCTCCAGGCTGGGGGAGACCCAGTACTTC CASASRLGETQYF
TRBJ1-2 - many 11 TRBV24-1 TGTGCCACCAGTGATTTTAGTGGCTACACCTTC CATSDFSGYTF
TRBJ1-1 - - 15 TRBV6-5 TGTGCCAGCAGTTACAGTCGGAGCGGGAACACTGAAGCTTTCTTT CASSYSRSGNTEAFF
TRBJ2-7 TRBD1 - 15 TRBV6-2/TRBV6-3 TGTGCCAGCAACCACTACCCGACAGGGACCTACGAGCAGTACTTC CASNHYPTGTYEQYF
TRBJ2-7 - many 13 TRBV14 TGTGCCAGCAGCCCTCAACTCCTAGGCGAGCAGTACTTC CASSPQLLGEQYF
TRBJ1-3 - many 16 TRBV6-5 TGTGCCAGCAGTTCTTCCCAGGGGAAGGCTGGAAACACCATATATTTT CASSSSQGKAGNTIYF
TRBJ2-7 TRBD2 many 15 TRBV7-2 TGTGCCAGCAGCTTAGTACTAGCGGGAGCATACGAGCAGTACTTC CASSLVLAGAYEQYF
TRBJ2-7 TRBD1 many 15 TRBV24-1 TGTGCCACCAGTGGAGACGGGACAGGACCCTACGAGCAGTACTTC CATSGDGTGPYEQYF
TRBJ1-1 - - 11 TRBV28 TGTGCCAGCAGCCGCCGAACCGAAGCTTTCTTT CASSRRTEAFF
TRBJ2-7 - - 13 TRBV6-5 TGTGCCAGCAGTTGGGGTCGATACTACGAGCAGTACTTC CASSWGRYYEQYF
TRBJ2-5 - - 17 TRBV28 TGTGCCAGCGCAACAGGAAGGAAGCTAGGTGTTGGAGAGACCCAGTACTTC CASATGRKLGVGETQYF